This section outlines one TCR beta chain sequence together with its context. The sample belongs to a study of shared clonotypes between healthy human individuals. Here immunoSEQ multiplex PCR was the method, and the copy in TCRdb shows in-frame clones only, minus some. The sample records a few million clones, around nine tenths being singletons. The V gene's germline CDR1 is SGHAT and CDR2 FQNNGV. Trimming removed 1 base from V and 7 bases from J; junction bases left unmatched: 9. This CDR3 is built from 16 residues. This rearrangement joins TRBV11-2 to TRBJ2-7; 11 bases agree with TRBD2. This clonotype was sampled from a man aged 18 to 30 in good health. The source material was naive CD4+ T cells sorted from blood. Subset given: CD45RA+ positively selected. The CDR3 sequence: CASSLGVAGGRGEQYF. CDR3 in DNA: TGTGCCAGCAGCTTAGGAGTAGCGGGGGGGCGTGGAGAGCAGTACTTC.